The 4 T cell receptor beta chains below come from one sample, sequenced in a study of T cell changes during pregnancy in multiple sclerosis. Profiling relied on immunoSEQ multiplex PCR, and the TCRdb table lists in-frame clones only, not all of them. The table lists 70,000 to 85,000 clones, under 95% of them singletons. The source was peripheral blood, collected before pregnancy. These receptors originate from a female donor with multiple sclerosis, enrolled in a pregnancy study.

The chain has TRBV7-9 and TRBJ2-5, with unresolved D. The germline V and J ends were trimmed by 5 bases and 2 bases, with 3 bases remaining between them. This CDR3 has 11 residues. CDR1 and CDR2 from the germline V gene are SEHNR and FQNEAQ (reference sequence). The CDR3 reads CASSRQETQYF. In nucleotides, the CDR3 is TGTGCCAGCAGCCGTCAAGAGACCCAGTACTTC.

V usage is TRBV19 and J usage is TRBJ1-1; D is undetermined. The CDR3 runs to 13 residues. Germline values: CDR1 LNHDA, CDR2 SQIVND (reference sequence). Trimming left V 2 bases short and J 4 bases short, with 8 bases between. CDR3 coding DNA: TGTGCCAGTAGTATAACCAGCGGCACTGAAGCTTTCTTT. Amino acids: CASSITSGTEAFF.

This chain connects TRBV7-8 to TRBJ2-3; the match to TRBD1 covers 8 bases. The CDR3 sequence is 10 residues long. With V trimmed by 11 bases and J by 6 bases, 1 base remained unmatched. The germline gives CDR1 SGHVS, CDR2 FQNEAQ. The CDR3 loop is CASGGDTQYF. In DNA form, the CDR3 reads TGTGCCTCAGGGGGCGATACGCAGTATTTT. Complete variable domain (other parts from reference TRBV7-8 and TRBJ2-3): GAGVSQSPRYKVAKRGQDVALRCDPISGHVSLFWYQQALGQGPEFLTYFQNEAQLDKSGLPSDRFFAERPEGSVSTLKIQRTQQEDSAVYLCASGGDTQYFGPGTRLTVL.

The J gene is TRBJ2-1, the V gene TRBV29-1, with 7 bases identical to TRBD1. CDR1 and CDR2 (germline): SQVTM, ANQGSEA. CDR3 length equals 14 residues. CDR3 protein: CSFGRQGLHNEQFF. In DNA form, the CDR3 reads TGCAGTTTCGGAAGACAGGGTCTACACAATGAGCAGTTCTTC.